This T cell receptor beta chain was profiled in a study of chemoradiotherapy in HPV16-positive cancers. Across the study: Candidate HPV-specific clones and shared TCR motifs came from two HPV16-positive patients. Notes on the study in general: Candidate HPV-specific clones and E7-related TCR motifs grew in tumor during treatment.

This clone was counted only a few times. Its antigen is undetermined. Over chemoradiotherapy, repertoires were sampled more than once. Profiling relied on immunoSEQ multiplex PCR, and the TCRdb table lists in-frame clones only, not all of them. The table includes about 68,000 clones, almost 90% detected once. The specimen was blood, collected from a patient who underwent chemoradiotherapy. The TCR comes from a human donor with HPV-associated anogenital cancer.

CDR3 sequence: CASSHLGAGTDTQYF. In nucleotides, the CDR3 is TGTGCCAGCAGCCACCTTGGGGCTGGCACAGATACGCAGTATTTT. The V and J genes are TRBV4-2 and TRBJ2-3, with D perhaps TRBD1 (5 bases). Trimming left V 3 bases short and J 1 base short, with 11 bases between. CDR1 LGHNA and CDR2 YNFKEQ come from the germline V gene. The CDR3 spans 15 residues.